One sample yielded the 16 T cell receptor beta chains listed below, sequenced in a study of shared clonotypes between healthy human individuals. Sequencing used immunoSEQ multiplex PCR; TCRdb keeps in-frame clones, though not all of them. The sample lists some 1,100,000 clones; around 78% were seen once. The sample consisted of memory CD4+ T cells from PBMCs. Subset specified: CD45RA-negative fraction. Receptors were obtained from a man between 18 and 29 years old in good health. Some clones in this sample may be carry-over from other donors' samples.

This clone was found once. The chain employs TRBV7-2 and TRBJ1-5; D remains ambiguous. V was pared by 5 bases and J by 0 bases, with 11 bases between. The CDR3 loop spans 15 amino acids. Looked up from germline, CDR1 is SGHTA and CDR2 is FQGNSA. DNA for the CDR3: TGTGCCAGCAGCACCTGGGATTATAGCAATCAGCCCCAGCATTTT. Translating it yields CASSTWDYSNQPQHF.

About this clone: The sample carries other DNA sequences with the same CDR3. This chain joins TRBV18 and TRBJ2-7; 9 bases line up with TRBD1. Losses at the gene ends were 3 bases for V and 0 bases for J; bases not matched to a gene: 6. This CDR3 comprises 16 residues. Germline V gene sequence: CDR1 KGHSH, CDR2 LQKENI. Here the CDR3 DNA reads TGTGCCAGCTCACCGCCAGAGACAGGGGGCTCCTACGAGCAGTACTTC. This encodes CASSPPETGGSYEQYF.

On this clone: Relative to the germline gene, one junction end is altered; a read error may explain this. V usage is TRBV10-1 and J usage is TRBJ2-5; D remains unclear. Germline CDR1 is WNHNN and CDR2 is SYGVQD (reference sequence). This CDR3 has 14 amino acids. The CDR3 coding sequence is TGCGCCAGCAGCCCTGGACGTAGACAAGGGACCCAGTACTTC. It translates to CASSPGRRQGTQYF.

The rearrangement uses TRBV4-2 and TRBJ2-3, with 9 bases that match TRBD1. The V gene's germline CDR1 is LGHNA and CDR2 YNFKEQ. V dropped 0 bases and J dropped 6; count of bases not matched to a gene: 10. The CDR3 spans 17 residues. The CDR3 sequence: CASSQDAGTGRADTQYF. The CDR3 DNA sequence: TGTGCCAGCAGCCAAGATGCCGGGACAGGGCGGGCGGATACGCAGTATTTT.

V and J are TRBV10-3 and TRBJ1-1; no clear D. CDR1 is ENHRY, CDR2 SYGVKD, per germline. This CDR3 has 16 residues. With 4 bases removed from V and 1 base from J, the gap between germline ends came to 16 bases. The CDR3 sequence is CAISAHPTTQNTEAFF. CDR3 coding DNA: TGTGCCATCAGTGCACACCCGACAACCCAGAACACTGAAGCTTTCTTT.

CDR3 residues: CASSVGLVQNTGELFF. The CDR3 nucleotides read TGTGCCAGCAGCGTAGGACTAGTTCAGAACACCGGGGAGCTGTTTTTT. The chain uses TRBV9 and TRBJ2-2, with D perhaps matching TRBD2 (6 bases). Trimming took 0 bases from V and 1 from J, leaving 10 bases between them. The V gene's germline CDR1 is SGDLS and CDR2 YYNGEE. The CDR3 sequence is 16 residues long.

The chain joins TRBV14 to TRBJ2-1; unclear D gene. Deletions cut 1 base from V and 6 bases from J, with 1 base between. CDR1 and CDR2 (germline): SGHDN, FVKESK. There are 11 residues in the CDR3. CDR3 DNA sequence: TGTGCCAGCAGCCAAGTCAATGAGCAGTTCTTC. This codes for CASSQVNEQFF.

This chain links TRBV7-2 with TRBJ2-7; no reliable D call. The CDR3 totals 14 residues. V lost 0 bases, J lost 5 bases, and 11 bases lay in between. Germline assignment: CDR1 SGHTA and CDR2 FQGNSA. The CDR3 nucleotides are TGTGCCAGCAGCTTAGCGCGCTATGCCGACGAGCAGTACTTC. Protein product: CASSLARYADEQYF.

The J gene is TRBJ1-5, the V gene TRBV6-1; no firm D call. The V gene's germline CDR1 is MNHNS and CDR2 SASEGT. This CDR3 contains 15 residues. V lost 6 bases, J lost 0 bases, and 12 bases lay in between. CDR3 nucleotide sequence: TGTGCCAGCAGCCCATCTTACTATAGCAATCAGCCCCAGCATTTT. Its protein product is CASSPSYYSNQPQHF.

As regards this clone: Other nucleotide sequences from this sample produce the same CDR3. This chain uses TRBV27 with TRBJ2-7; no clear D gene. CDR3 size: 13 residues. Germline V gene lookup returns CDR1 MNHEY and CDR2 SMNVEV (reference sequence). The V end was cut by 0 bases, the J end by 0 bases, with 3 bases between. CDR3 in DNA: TGTGCCAGCAGTTTATCGGGCTCCTACGAGCAGTACTTC. Amino acids: CASSLSGSYEQYF.

V usage is TRBV25-1 and J usage is TRBJ1-2; 10 bases agree with TRBD1. The trim removed 6 bases at V and 4 bases at J, leaving 5 bases unmatched. Germline loops: CDR1 MGHDK, CDR2 SYGVNS. The CDR3 has 14 amino acids. CDR3 sequence: CASRAGTGAYGYTF. The DNA for the CDR3 is TGTGCCAGCAGGGCCGGGACAGGGGCCTATGGCTACACCTTC.

The chain uses TRBV6-5 and TRBJ2-1, with 9 bases matching TRBD2. Per the germline V gene, CDR1 is MNHEY and CDR2 is SVGAGI. The junction had 14 bases not matched to a gene; V was cut back by 8 bases and J by 12 bases. CDR3 length: 14 amino acids. The CDR3 reads CASRPGLALERQFF. The CDR3 nucleotides read TGTGCCAGCCGTCCGGGACTAGCACTCGAGCGGCAGTTCTTC.

The CDR3 DNA follows: TGTGCCAGCAGCGTAGACGGCAGCCTCTCCTACGAGCAGTACTTC. Protein sequence: CASSVDGSLSYEQYF. The chain recombines TRBV7-8 with TRBJ2-7; D not resolved. The V end lost 5 bases, the J end lost 0 bases, and 14 bases lay between the germline ends. The CDR3 is 15 amino acids. The germline gives CDR1 SGHVS, CDR2 FQNEAQ.

The CDR3 sequence: CASSLVEGGEQYF. The CDR3 DNA follows: TGTGCCAGCAGCTTGGTGGAGGGGGGTGAGCAGTACTTC. This chain joins TRBV5-6 and TRBJ2-7; D could derive from TRBD1 or TRBD2 (6 bases each). This CDR3 spans 13 amino acids. Germline assignment: CDR1 SGHDT and CDR2 YYEEEE. Trimming removed 0 bases from V and 7 bases from J, with 11 bases in between. The full variable domain, in which reference TRBV5-6 and TRBJ2-7 provide the parts outside the CDR3, is DAGVTQSPTHLIKTRGQQVTLRCSPKSGHDTVSWYQQALGQGPQFIFQYYEEEERQRGNFPDRFSGHQFPNYSSELNVNALLLGDSALYLCASSLVEGGEQYFGPGTRLTVT.

This chain joins TRBV11-2 and TRBJ2-5; 8 nucleotides align to TRBD2. V dropped 5 bases and J dropped 2; count of bases not matched to a gene: 10. Germline-derived CDR1 and CDR2 are SGHAT and FQNNGV. The CDR3 contains 16 residues. CDR3 nucleotides: TGTGCCAGCAGCCCCTCAGCGGGAGCAGGGCAAGAGACCCAGTACTTC. It yields the protein CASSPSAGAGQETQYF.

The CDR3 loop is CASSLMMGGNTEAFF. The CDR3 DNA reads as TGTGCCAGCAGCTTAATGATGGGGGGGAACACTGAAGCTTTCTTT. This chain uses TRBV7-3 with TRBJ1-1; maybe TRBD1 (5 bases). This CDR3 is built from 15 residues. The ends were cut back, 1 base at V and 1 base at J, with 10 bases in the middle. From germline, CDR1 is SGHTA and CDR2 FQGTGA. The entire variable domain, with the rest obtained from reference TRBV7-3 and TRBJ1-1, is as follows: GAGVSQTPSNKVTEKGKYVELRCDPISGHTALYWYRQSLGQGPEFLIYFQGTGAADDSGLPNDRFFAVRPEGSVSTLKIQRTERGDSAVYLCASSLMMGGNTEAFFGQGTRLTVV.